Shown below are 4 T cell receptor beta chains from a single sample sequenced in a study of T cell repertoires in cytomegalovirus infection. Each CDR3 protein gets one entry after TCRdb re-called the reads with MiXCR. The profile covers approximately 990,000 distinct CDR3 sequences, with about 33% appearing a single time and about an eighth taken by the ten largest. Antigen specificity for these receptors is unknown. The starting material was cultured CD8+ T cells from PBMCs, obtained from culture after CMV antigen stimulation. The receptors originated from a human donor in good health (CMV status not recorded). Some clones in this sample may be carry-over from other donors' samples.

The genes are TRBV29-1 and TRBJ2-1, with D perhaps matching TRBD1 or TRBD2 (9 bases each). V lost 7 bases and J lost 0, with 19 bases in between. The CDR3 totals 16 residues. CDR1 is SQVTM, CDR2 ANQGSEA, per germline. The CDR3 DNA sequence: TGCAGCGCCACAGGGGGCGGGGGGGACTCCTACAATGAGCAGTTCTTC. Amino acid sequence: CSATGGGGDSYNEQFF.

This clonotype was detected only a few times. The chain recombines TRBV12-3 or TRBV12-4 with TRBJ2-3, with 10 bases matching TRBD1. The junction had 13 bases not matched to a gene; V was cut back by 3 bases and J by 1 base. This CDR3 is 19 amino acids long. The CDR3 is CASSFTYLTGGSGTDTQYF. In nucleotides, the CDR3 is TGTGCCAGCAGTTTCACATACCTGACAGGGGGCTCTGGCACAGATACGCAGTATTTT.

This clonotype was picked up a small number of times. The V call is TRBV18, the J call TRBJ2-7; the D call may be TRBD1 or TRBD2 (5 bases each). Germline assignment: CDR1 KGHSH and CDR2 LQKENI. The CDR3 is made up of 16 amino acids. Trimming shortened V by 2 bases and J by 3 bases, and 17 bases separated the two germline ends. This CDR3 is CASSPSGRDGHYEQYV. Here the CDR3 DNA reads TGTGCCAGCTCACCAAGTGGCCGGGACGGGCACTACGAGCAGTACGTC.

V gene TRBV6-1 combines with J gene TRBJ1-6; D remains ambiguous. Germline V gene sequence: CDR1 MNHNS, CDR2 SASEGT. CDR3 length: 16 residues. V was shortened by 2 bases and J by 0 bases, with 8 bases between the two germline ends. The CDR3 spells CASSETAHSYNSPLHF. The CDR3 DNA is TGTGCCAGCAGTGAAACAGCTCACTCCTATAATTCACCCCTCCACTTT.